These T cell receptor beta chains were read from a single sample in a study of OX40 agonist ivuxolimab in advanced cancers. Here immunoSEQ multiplex PCR was the method, and the copy in TCRdb shows in-frame clones only, minus some. The sample records about 47,000 clones, under 90% being singletons. Sequenced here: CD4+ or CD8+ T cells sorted from blood, sampled in a trial of the OX40 agonist ivuxolimab. These receptors all come from an adult with an advanced solid tumor such as melanoma, head and neck, liver or kidney cancer. Both conserved end residues are part of each CDR3. The D gene is left open where the match is weak. The listing skips clone size in some rows; elsewhere it reads once, few, many or a size class.

j_gene	v_gene	d_gene	abundance	CDR3nt	CDR3aa
TRBJ2-6	TRBV5-1	TRBD1	.	TGCGCCAGCAGCTGGGACAGGGAACCAACTGGGGCCAACGTCCTGACTTTC	CASSWDREPTGANVLTF
TRBJ2-7	TRBV15	.	.	TGTGCCACCAGCAGAGATCAGATTACCTCCTACGAGCAGTACTTC	CATSRDQITSYEQYF
TRBJ2-7	TRBV27	TRBD2	.	TGTGCCAGCAGCTACGGACTAGGTCTGGCCGAGCAGTACTTC	CASSYGLGLAEQYF
TRBJ2-7	TRBV27	.	.	TGTGCCAGCAGAAAAGTGGACGGAGTTTATTCTTTC	CASRKVDGVYSF
TRBJ2-7	TRBV4-2	.	few	TGTGCCAGCAGTCACCGGGACCGAAACTACGAGCAGTACTTC	CASSHRDRNYEQYF
TRBJ2-7	TRBV6-6	TRBD1	.	TGTGCCAGTGGGACAGGGGAAGTAAACGAGCAGTACTTC	CASGTGEVNEQYF
TRBJ1-2	TRBV7-9	TRBD1	.	TGTGCCAGCAGCTCTCCAGGGGGCGGGTATGGCTACACCTTC	CASSSPGGGYGYTF
TRBJ2-5	TRBV7-9	.	.	TGTGCCAGCAGCTTACCCTCATCGGGACTGGAAGAGACCCAGTACTTC	CASSLPSSGLEETQYF
TRBJ1-6	TRBV5-5	.	.	TGTGCCAGCAGCTCTTCTTCGGGTGGAGCTAATTTAAATTCACCCCTCCACTTT	CASSSSSGGANLNSPLHF
TRBJ2-7	TRBV11-3	.	.	TGTGCCAGCAGCTTGGACAGCTACGAGCAGTACTTC	CASSLDSYEQYF
TRBJ2-2	TRBV29-1	.	.	TGCAGCGCTACAGGGAACACCGGGGAGCTGTTTTTT	CSATGNTGELFF
TRBJ1-1	TRBV27	.	.	TGTGCCAGCAGTTTATTGGGGGTTAACACTGAAGCTTTCTTT	CASSLLGVNTEAFF
TRBJ2-1	TRBV7-3	TRBD2	.	TGTGCCAGCAAACTAGCGGGAGATTACAATGAGCAGTTCTTC	CASKLAGDYNEQFF
TRBJ1-1	TRBV19	.	.	TGTGCCAGTAAACAGGGCACTGAAGCTTTCTTT	CASKQGTEAFF
TRBJ1-1	TRBV5-4	.	.	TGTGCCAGCAGGGGGGATGGATGGACTGAAGCTTTCTTT	CASRGDGWTEAFF
TRBJ2-1	TRBV7-9	TRBD2	.	TGTGCCAGCAGCTTCACAGCGGGAGAGCCCTACAATGAGCAGTTCTTC	CASSFTAGEPYNEQFF
TRBJ2-1	TRBV7-2	.	.	TGTGCCAGCAGCTTCCGGCCCCTGGACAATGAGCAGTTCTTC	CASSFRPLDNEQFF
TRBJ2-7	TRBV28	.	.	TGTGCCAGCAGACTAGACGGCTACGAGCAGTACTTC	CASRLDGYEQYF
TRBJ1-5	TRBV7-8	.	.	TGTGCCAGCAGCTTTTCACTCACAGTGTATAGCAATCAGCCCCAGCATTTT	CASSFSLTVYSNQPQHF
TRBJ1-5	TRBV7-6	.	.	TGTGCCAGCAGCTTAGCGGCGGCAGGGCTGCAGCCCCAGCATTTT	CASSLAAAGLQPQHF
TRBJ2-7	TRBV7-9	.	many	TGTGCCAGCAGCTTAACACCTACGGGAGACTACGAGCAGTACTTC	CASSLTPTGDYEQYF
TRBJ2-2	TRBV7-6	.	.	TGTGCCAGCAGCTTAAAGGGGGAGGGTCCCGGGGAGCTGTTTTTT	CASSLKGEGPGELFF
TRBJ2-1	TRBV7-8	.	.	TGTGCCAGCAGCTTCCTAGAACAAGCGGTCTACAATGAGCAGTTCTTC	CASSFLEQAVYNEQFF
TRBJ2-4	TRBV27	TRBD1	.	TGTGCCAGCAGTTTATCAGGGGGCCTAGCCAAAAACATTCAGTACTTC	CASSLSGGLAKNIQYF
TRBJ2-7	TRBV9	.	.	TGTGCCAGCAGCGTAGAACAGGGCTTTTCCTACGAGCAGTACTTC	CASSVEQGFSYEQYF
TRBJ1-2	TRBV9	.	few	TGTGCCAGCAGCGTAGATATACAGGACTTTAACTATGGCTACACCTTC	CASSVDIQDFNYGYTF
TRBJ1-1	TRBV4-3	.	.	TGCGCCAGCAGCCAAGATCTTAGCGTAGCTTTCTTT	CASSQDLSVAFF
TRBJ2-1	TRBV7-6	TRBD2	.	TGTGCCAGCCGCCAGCGGGAGGCGGCCTACAATGAGCAGTTCTTC	CASRQREAAYNEQFF
TRBJ1-2	TRBV30	TRBD1	.	TGTGCCTGGAGTGTCGGGACAGGCTATGGCTACACCTTC	CAWSVGTGYGYTF
TRBJ1-1	TRBV28	TRBD1	once	TGTGCCAGCAGTCCCCGGACAGGGACTGAAGCTTTCTTT	CASSPRTGTEAFF
TRBJ2-3	TRBV6-1	TRBD2	few	TGTGCCAGCAGTGTCGGTAGCGGGAGGGGGTTTGATACGCAGTATTTT	CASSVGSGRGFDTQYF
TRBJ1-1	TRBV19	.	.	TGTGCCAGTAGTATAGGGGGACCCCGGGGCACTGAAGCTTTCTTT	CASSIGGPRGTEAFF
TRBJ1-1	TRBV29-1	.	.	TGCAGCGCCCCTGCGGGGGCTGAAGCTTTCTTT	CSAPAGAEAFF
TRBJ1-2	TRBV11-2	TRBD1	once	TGTGCCAGCAGCTTCGGGACAGGGGGCCTCCCTGGCTACACCTTC	CASSFGTGGLPGYTF
TRBJ2-7	TRBV7-4	TRBD2	.	TGTGCCAGCAGCCCTGTGGGCGGGAGAGTCGACGAGCAGTACTTC	CASSPVGGRVDEQYF
TRBJ2-5	TRBV7-9	.	.	TGTGCCAGCAGCTTAAGCTTTTTACAAGAGACCCAGTACTTC	CASSLSFLQETQYF
TRBJ1-2	TRBV29-1	.	once	TGCAGCGTTGAAGACGGGAATGGCTACACCTTC	CSVEDGNGYTF
TRBJ2-7	TRBV14	.	.	TGTGCCAGCAGCCAAGATCGGACTGGACCCCGCCACGAGCAGTACTTC	CASSQDRTGPRHEQYF
TRBJ2-7	TRBV6-1	.	.	TGTGCCAGCAGTGAAGGGGCCCTCTACGAGCAGTACTTC	CASSEGALYEQYF
TRBJ2-7	TRBV4-1	.	.	TGCGCCAGCAGCCAATCGGGGACGGCTTCCCCCCGCGACGAGCAGTACTTC	CASSQSGTASPRDEQYF
TRBJ1-2	TRBV5-4	.	.	TGTGCCAGCGGCCTGGGAGGGGTCTATGGCTACACCTTC	CASGLGGVYGYTF